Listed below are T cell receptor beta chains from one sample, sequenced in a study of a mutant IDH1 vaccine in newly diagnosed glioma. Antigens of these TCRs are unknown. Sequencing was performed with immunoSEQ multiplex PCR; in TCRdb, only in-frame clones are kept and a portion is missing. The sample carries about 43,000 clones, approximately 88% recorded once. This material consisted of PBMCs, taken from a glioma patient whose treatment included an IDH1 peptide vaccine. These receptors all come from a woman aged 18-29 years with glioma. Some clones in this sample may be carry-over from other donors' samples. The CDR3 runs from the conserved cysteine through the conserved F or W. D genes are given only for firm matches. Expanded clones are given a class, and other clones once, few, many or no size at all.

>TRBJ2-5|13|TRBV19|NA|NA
CASSGGRGETQYF
TGTGCCAGTAGTGGGGGGCGGGGAGAGACCCAGTACTTC
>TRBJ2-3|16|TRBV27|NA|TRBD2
CASSLIAGGGTDTQYF
TGTGCCAGCAGTTTAATAGCGGGCGGGGGCACAGATACGCAGTATTTT
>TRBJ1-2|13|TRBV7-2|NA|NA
CASSLPVIAGYTF
TGTGCCAGCAGCTTACCCGTTATAGCTGGCTACACCTTC
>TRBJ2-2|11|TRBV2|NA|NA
CASSDTGELFF
TGTGCCAGCAGTGACACCGGGGAGCTGTTTTTT
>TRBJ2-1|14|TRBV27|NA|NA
CASSFPGSYNEQFF
TGTGCCAGCAGTTTCCCGGGCTCCTACAATGAGCAGTTCTTC
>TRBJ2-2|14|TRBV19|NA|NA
CASSANSNIGELFF
TGTGCCAGTAGTGCCAATTCTAATATCGGGGAGCTGTTTTTT
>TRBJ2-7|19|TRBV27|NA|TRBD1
CASSLRDRGRGGGTYEQYF
TGTGCCAGCAGTTTAAGGGACAGGGGGCGCGGCGGGGGCACCTACGAGCAGTACTTC
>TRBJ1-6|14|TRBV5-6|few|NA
CASSFPGWNSPLHF
TGTGCCAGCAGCTTTCCAGGGTGGAATTCACCCCTCCACTTT
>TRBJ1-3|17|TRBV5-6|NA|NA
CASSLVSVRLSGNTIYF
TGTGCCAGCAGCTTGGTGTCGGTACGGTTATCTGGAAACACCATATATTTT
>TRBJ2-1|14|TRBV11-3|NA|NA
CASSLGPSPGEQFF
TGTGCCAGCAGCTTGGGGCCATCGCCGGGTGAGCAGTTCTTC
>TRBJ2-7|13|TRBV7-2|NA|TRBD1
CASRGTGVNEQYF
TGTGCCAGCAGGGGGACAGGGGTAAACGAGCAGTACTTC
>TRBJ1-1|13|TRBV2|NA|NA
CASSEREVTEAFF
TGTGCCAGCAGTGAGCGGGAAGTCACTGAAGCTTTCTTT
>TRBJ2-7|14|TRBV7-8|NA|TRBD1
CASSPGTGTYEQYF
TGTGCCAGCAGCCCCGGGACAGGGACCTACGAGCAGTACTTC
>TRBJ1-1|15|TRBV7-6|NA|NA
CASSLTEGMNTEAFF
TGTGCCAGCAGCCTAACTGAGGGGATGAACACTGAAGCTTTCTTT
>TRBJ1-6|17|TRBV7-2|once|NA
CASSLAGRGVRNSPLHF
TGTGCCAGCAGCTTAGCGGGGAGGGGCGTTCGGAATTCACCCCTCCACTTT
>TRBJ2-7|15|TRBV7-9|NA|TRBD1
CASSPRRQGPYEQYF
TGTGCCAGCAGCCCCCGGAGACAGGGGCCCTACGAGCAGTACTTC
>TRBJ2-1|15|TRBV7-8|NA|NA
CASSRFLQGGNEQFF
TGTGCCAGCAGCCGATTCCTACAGGGAGGCAATGAGCAGTTCTTC
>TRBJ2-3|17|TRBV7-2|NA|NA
CASSISVVVGGTDTQYF
TGTGCCAGCAGCATCTCCGTGGTAGTTGGGGGCACAGATACGCAGTATTTT
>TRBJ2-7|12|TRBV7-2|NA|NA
CASSPTGSEQYF
TGTGCCAGCAGCCCAACAGGGTCCGAGCAGTACTTC
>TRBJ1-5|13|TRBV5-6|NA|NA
CASSLGAIEPQHF
TGTGCCAGCAGCTTGGGGGCCATCGAGCCCCAGCATTTT
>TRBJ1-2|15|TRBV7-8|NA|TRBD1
CASSPRGQLNYGYTF
TGTGCCAGCAGCCCCCGGGGACAGTTAAACTATGGCTACACCTTC
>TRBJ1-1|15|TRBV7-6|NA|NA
CATSSPGGLNTEAFF
TGTGCCACATCTTCTCCCGGGGGTCTGAACACTGAAGCTTTCTTT
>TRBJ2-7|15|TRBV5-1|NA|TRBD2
CASASLGTSGREQYF
TGCGCCAGCGCCTCCCTTGGGACTAGCGGGAGAGAGCAGTACTTC
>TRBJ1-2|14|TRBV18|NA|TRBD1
CASSPSRDSYGYTF
TGTGCCAGCTCACCCTCCCGGGACAGCTATGGCTACACCTTC
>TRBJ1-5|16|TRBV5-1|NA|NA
CASSLDGAGGNQPQHF
TGCGCCAGCAGCTTGGACGGGGCGGGAGGAAATCAGCCCCAGCATTTT
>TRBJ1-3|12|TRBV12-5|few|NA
CASRGIGNTIYF
TGTGCTAGTCGGGGGATAGGAAACACCATATATTTT
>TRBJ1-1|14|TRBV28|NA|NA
CASSHSLMNTEAFF
TGTGCCAGCAGTCACAGCTTGATGAACACTGAAGCTTTCTTT
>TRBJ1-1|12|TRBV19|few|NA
CASSDGGTEAFF
TGTGCCAGTAGTGATGGAGGCACTGAAGCTTTCTTT
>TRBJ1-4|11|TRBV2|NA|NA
CASSSWEKLFF
TGTGCCAGCAGTTCTTGGGAAAAACTGTTTTTT
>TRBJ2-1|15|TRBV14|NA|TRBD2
CASSREGAGYNEQFF
TGTGCCAGCAGCCGGGAGGGAGCGGGGTACAATGAGCAGTTCTTC
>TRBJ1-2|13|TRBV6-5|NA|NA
CASSTGGPYGYTF
TGTGCCAGCAGCACCGGGGGGCCGTATGGCTACACCTTC
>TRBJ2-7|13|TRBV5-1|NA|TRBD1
CARRDREEYEQYF
TGCGCCAGAAGGGACAGGGAAGAATACGAGCAGTACTTC
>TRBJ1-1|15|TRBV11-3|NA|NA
CASSPYDSGSTEAFF
TGTGCCAGCAGCCCCTACGACTCAGGGTCCACTGAAGCTTTCTTT
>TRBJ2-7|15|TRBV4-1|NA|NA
CASSHPALADYEQYF
TGCGCCAGCAGCCACCCAGCTCTGGCTGACTACGAGCAGTACTTC
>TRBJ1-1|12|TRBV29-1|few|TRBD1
CSAWTGYTEAFF
TGCAGCGCTTGGACAGGATACACTGAAGCTTTCTTT
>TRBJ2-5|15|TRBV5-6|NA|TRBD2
CASSFGGIGKETQYF
TGTGCCAGCAGCTTCGGGGGGATCGGGAAAGAGACCCAGTACTTC
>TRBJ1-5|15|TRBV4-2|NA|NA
CASSQDLGAGQPQHF
TGTGCCAGCAGCCAAGATCTGGGGGCAGGTCAGCCCCAGCATTTT
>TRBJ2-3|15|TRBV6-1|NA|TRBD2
CASRWTSGGANTQYF
TGTGCCAGCAGATGGACTAGCGGGGGGGCGAATACGCAGTATTTT
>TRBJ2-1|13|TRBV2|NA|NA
CAGTPGPYNEQFF
TGTGCCGGAACCCCCGGGCCTTACAATGAGCAGTTCTTC
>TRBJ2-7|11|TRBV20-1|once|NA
CSARVTYEQYF
TGCAGTGCTAGAGTCACCTACGAGCAGTACTTC
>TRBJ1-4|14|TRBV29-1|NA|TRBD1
CSVEGQATNEKLFF
TGCAGCGTGGAAGGACAGGCAACTAATGAAAAACTGTTTTTT
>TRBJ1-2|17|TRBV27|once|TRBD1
CASSSGTGGAIGYGYTF
TGTGCCAGCAGTTCCGGGACAGGGGGCGCTATTGGCTATGGCTACACCTTC
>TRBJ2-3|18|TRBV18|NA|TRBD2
CASSPIAGGPPETDTQYF
TGTGCCAGCTCCCCCATAGCGGGAGGGCCTCCAGAAACAGATACGCAGTATTTT
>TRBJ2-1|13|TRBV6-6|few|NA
CAIRGSGNNEQFF
TGTGCCATCAGGGGCTCCGGAAACAATGAGCAGTTCTTC
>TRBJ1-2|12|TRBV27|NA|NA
CASSPRGHGYTF
TGTGCCAGCAGCCCCCGGGGGCATGGCTACACCTTC
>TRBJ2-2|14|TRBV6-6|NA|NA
CATGGPINTGELFF
TGTGCCACCGGGGGGCCGATTAACACCGGGGAGCTGTTTTTT
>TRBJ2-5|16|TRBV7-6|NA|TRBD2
CASSLLSSGTKETQYF
TGTGCCAGCAGCTTATTAAGTAGCGGGACCAAAGAGACCCAGTACTTC
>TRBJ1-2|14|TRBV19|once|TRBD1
CASTPGQPTYGYTF
TGTGCCAGTACCCCGGGACAGCCGACCTATGGCTACACCTTC
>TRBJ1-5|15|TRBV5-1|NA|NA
CASSLAGSTNQPQHF
TGCGCCAGCAGCTTGGCCGGAAGTACCAATCAGCCCCAGCATTTT
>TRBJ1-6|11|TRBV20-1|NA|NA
CSARSEGLLHF
TGCAGTGCTAGATCCGAAGGTCTCCTCCACTTT
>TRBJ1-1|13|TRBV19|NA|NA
CASIGQPNTEAFF
TGTGCCAGTATTGGACAGCCTAACACTGAAGCTTTCTTT
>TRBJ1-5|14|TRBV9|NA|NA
CASSQISANQPQHF
TGTGCCAGCAGCCAGATTAGTGCGAATCAGCCCCAGCATTTT
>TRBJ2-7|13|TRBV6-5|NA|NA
CASSYSGQTRQYF
TGTGCCAGCAGTTACTCGGGACAAACCAGGCAGTACTTC
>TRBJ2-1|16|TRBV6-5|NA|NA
CASSYSGGTSYNEQFF
TGTGCCAGCAGTTACTCGGGGGGAACCTCCTACAATGAGCAGTTCTTC